The 18 T cell receptor beta chains listed next were all sequenced from one sample in a study of Graves' ophthalmopathy and Graves' hyperthyroidism. Transcripts of RNA were the source for amplifying TCR beta CDR3 regions. First-round RT-PCR with HTBI primers preceded a second-round multiplex PCR. TCRdb reanalysed the multiplex PCR reads using MiXCR and keeps one entry per CDR3 protein. The sample yields 350,000 to 450,000 distinct CDR3 sequences, about a sixth seen once. The sample consisted of peripheral blood. The source of these receptors is a woman younger than 35 with Graves' ophthalmopathy.

The sample holds one count of this clonotype. This rearrangement joins TRBV6-4 to TRBJ2-5; 7 nucleotides match TRBD1. V shed 7 bases, J shed 1 base, and the junction held 6 bases outside the gene matches. CDR3 length: 14 residues. Germline V gene data show CDR1 as MRHNA and CDR2 as SNTAGT. The CDR3 loop reads CASTGTAPQETQYF. The CDR3 DNA reads TGTGCCAGCACCGGGACAGCTCCCCAAGAGACCCAGTACTTC.

This clonotype is medium-sized. This chain links TRBV28 with TRBJ2-4; D call uncertain. The germline CDR1 and CDR2 sequences are MDHEN and SYDVKM. V lost 7 bases and J lost 7, with 14 bases in between. This CDR3 has 13 amino acids. The CDR3 DNA reads TGTGCCAGCATTGAACTGACGTCCAACATTCAGTACTTC. Translated: CASIELTSNIQYF.

This clonotype was counted a few times. The chain recombines TRBV11-2 with TRBJ2-7; D gene uncertain. This CDR3 spans 13 amino acids. With 3 bases removed from V and 6 bases from J, the gap between germline ends came to 12 bases. In germline, CDR1 is SGHAT, CDR2 FQNNGV. DNA for the CDR3: TGTGCCAGCAGCTTGGGCGAACCCGGCGAGCAGTACTTC. It is translated as CASSLGEPGEQYF.

This clonotype was observed many times. This chain uses TRBV6-1 with TRBJ2-5; weak D call: TRBD2 (5 bases). Germline V gene lookup returns CDR1 MNHNS and CDR2 SASEGT. The V end was cut by 7 bases, the J end by 0 bases, with 12 bases between. This CDR3 region has 14 residues. The CDR3 nucleotides are TGTGCCAGCACACCCCCGGGAAACCAAGAGACCCAGTACTTC. This sequence encodes CASTPPGNQETQYF.

In this sample, this clonotype turned up many times. J is TRBJ1-6 and V is TRBV28; no reliable D call. V was clipped by 0 bases and J by 5 bases, with 2 bases between them. This CDR3 has 13 amino acids. CDR1 is MDHEN, CDR2 SYDVKM, per germline. The CDR3 sequence is CASSLWHNSPLHF. In DNA, the CDR3 is TGTGCCAGCAGTTTATGGCATAATTCACCCCTCCACTTT.

This clonotype was recorded many times. This chain links TRBV28 with TRBJ2-5, with 12 bases lining up with TRBD1. Germline lookup yields CDR1 MDHEN and CDR2 SYDVKM. With 6 bases clipped from V and 2 bases from J, the junction kept 10 bases outside the gene matches. The length of the CDR3 is 17 residues. The CDR3 loop reads CASRILPGQGAQETQYF. For the CDR3, the DNA is TGTGCCAGCAGAATTCTCCCGGGACAGGGGGCGCAAGAGACCCAGTACTTC.

This clonotype was picked up many times. The genes are TRBV9 and TRBJ1-2, with 7 bases fitting TRBD1. After removal of 3 bases from V and 2 bases from J, the junction contained 13 bases not matched to a gene. The length of the CDR3 is 17 residues. Germline CDR1 reads SGDLS; CDR2 reads YYNGEE. The CDR3 is CASSDVPRTGTNYGYTF. In DNA, the CDR3 is TGTGCCAGCAGCGACGTTCCAAGGACAGGTACCAACTATGGCTACACCTTC.

This clonotype was counted ten times or more. The rearrangement links TRBV10-3 to TRBJ2-7; unclear D gene. Trimming left V 6 bases short and J 0 bases short, with 6 bases between. Germline-derived CDR1 and CDR2 are ENHRY and SYGVKD. CDR3 length equals 12 residues. For the CDR3, the DNA is TGTGCCATCAGGGAGACCTCCTACGAGCAGTACTTC. This encodes CAIRETSYEQYF.

This clonotype was seen many times. The chain joins TRBV28 to TRBJ2-6, with D perhaps matching TRBD1 (6 bases). Trimming removed 5 bases from V and 0 bases from J, with 14 bases in between. Germline CDR1 and CDR2: MDHEN and SYDVKM. The CDR3 is 17 amino acids. Here the CDR3 DNA reads TGTGCCAGCAGTCGACAGGCTCCGGTCTCTGGGGCCAACGTCCTGACTTTC. Translating it yields CASSRQAPVSGANVLTF.

The V gene is TRBV28, the J gene TRBJ1-2, with TRBD1 as a possible D gene (5 bases). This CDR3 is built from 13 residues. V shed 10 bases and J shed 8 bases, with 20 bases lying between them. Per the germline V gene, CDR1 is MDHEN and CDR2 is SYDVKM. The CDR3 DNA reads as TGTGCCACGTTGGGGCTGGAGACGTTAGGCTACACCTTC. This encodes CATLGLETLGYTF.

The chain carries TRBV6-2 or TRBV6-3 and TRBJ2-7, with D perhaps given as TRBD1 or TRBD2 (5 bases each). Looked up from germline, CDR1 is MNHEY and CDR2 is SVGEGT. The CDR3 covers 16 residues. The germline V and J ends were trimmed by 6 bases and 2 bases, with 20 bases remaining between them. The CDR3 DNA is TGTGCCAGCAGCCCTCATCGGGACCCCTCGACCTACGAGCAGTACTTC. It yields the protein CASSPHRDPSTYEQYF.

This clonotype was seen at least ten times. The V gene is TRBV7-2, the J gene TRBJ1-1; tentatively, D is TRBD1 (5 bases). Germline assignment: CDR1 SGHTA and CDR2 FQGNSA. The CDR3 consists of 13 residues. The V gene lost 5 bases and the J gene lost 10 bases, with 17 bases spanning the gap. The CDR3 DNA reads TGTGCCAGCAGCCTTAGACCTGGGGACGGAGCTTTCTTT. Protein product: CASSLRPGDGAFF.

This clonotype appeared many times. The chain carries TRBV28 and TRBJ1-6; possible D gene TRBD1, 6 bases. The germline CDR1 and CDR2 sequences are MDHEN and SYDVKM. Trimming stripped 5 bases from V and 16 bases from J, with 15 bases between. This CDR3 contains 12 residues. CDR3 in amino acids: CASSPPRGPLHF. In nucleotides, the CDR3 is TGTGCCAGCAGTCCCCCTCGGGGGCCACTCCACTTT. The whole variable domain, filled in from reference TRBV28 and TRBJ1-6, reads DVKVTQSSRYLVKRTGEKVFLECVQDMDHENMFWYRQDPGLGLRLIYFSYDVKMKEKGDIPEGYSVSREKKERFSLILESASTNQTSMYLCASSPPRGPLHFGNGTRLTVT.

This clonotype was seen many times. The DNA of the CDR3 is TGTGCCTGGAGTGCTGGGACAGGGAATCAGCCCCAGCATTTT. It codes for CAWSAGTGNQPQHF. The V call is TRBV30, the J call TRBJ1-5; the match to TRBD1 covers 9 bases. The CDR3 has 14 residues. Germline V gene data show CDR1 as GTSNPN and CDR2 as SVGIG (reference sequence). V was clipped by 1 base and J by 4 bases; unmatched bases: 2.

The gene calls are TRBV12-3 or TRBV12-4 and TRBJ1-1; 8 bases match TRBD1. Trimming took 5 bases from V and 0 from J; bases not matched to a gene: 8. There are 16 residues in the CDR3. DNA for the CDR3: TGTGCCAGCAGTCATGGACAGGGAGGCATGAACACTGAAGCTTTCTTT. This translates into CASSHGQGGMNTEAFF.

This clonotype was counted ten times or more. The CDR3: CASSRSGDRTGELFF. The CDR3 region has the DNA TGTGCCAGCAGCCGTAGCGGGGATCGCACCGGGGAGCTGTTTTTT. The genes are TRBV6-2 or TRBV6-3 and TRBJ2-2, with 8 bases aligning to TRBD2. The CDR3 has 15 residues. The J segment lost 4 bases and the V segment lost 6 bases, leaving 7 bases of the junction unmatched. CDR1 is MNHEY, CDR2 SVGEGT, per germline.

This clonotype was picked up many times. V is TRBV28 and J is TRBJ2-6; a weak D match, TRBD1 (6 bases). CDR3 length equals 17 residues. Deletions cut 2 bases from V and 0 bases from J, with 11 bases between. Germline CDR1 is MDHEN and CDR2 is SYDVKM. The CDR3 region is CASSLGDTGSGANVLTF. DNA for the CDR3: TGTGCCAGCAGTTTAGGGGACACGGGCTCTGGGGCCAACGTCCTGACTTTC.

In this sample, this clonotype turned up many times. The rearrangement joins TRBV7-2 to TRBJ1-5, with D uncertain. The germline V and J ends were trimmed by 5 bases and 7 bases, with 12 bases remaining between them. This CDR3 has 13 amino acids. Per the germline V gene, CDR1 is SGHTA and CDR2 is FQGNSA. The CDR3 sequence: CASSPGRDQPQHF. CDR3 coding DNA: TGTGCCAGCAGCCCCGGCCGAGACCAGCCCCAGCATTTT.